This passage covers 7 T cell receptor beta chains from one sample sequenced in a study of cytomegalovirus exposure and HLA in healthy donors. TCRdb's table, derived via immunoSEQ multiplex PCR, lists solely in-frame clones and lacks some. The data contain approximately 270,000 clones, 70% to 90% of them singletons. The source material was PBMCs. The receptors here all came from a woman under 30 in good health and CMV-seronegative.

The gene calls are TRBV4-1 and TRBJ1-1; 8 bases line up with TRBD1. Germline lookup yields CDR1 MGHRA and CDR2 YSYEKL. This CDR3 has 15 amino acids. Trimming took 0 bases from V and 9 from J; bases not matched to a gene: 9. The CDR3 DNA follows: TGCGCCAGCAGCCAAGATCACGGACAGGGCGCCAAAGCTTTCTTT. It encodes CASSQDHGQGAKAFF.

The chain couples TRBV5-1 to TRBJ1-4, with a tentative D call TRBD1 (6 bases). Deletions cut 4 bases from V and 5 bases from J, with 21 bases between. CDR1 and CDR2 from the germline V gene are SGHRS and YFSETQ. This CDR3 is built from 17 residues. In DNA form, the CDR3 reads TGCGCCAGCAGCGAGGTCCCGGGACACGGGGGGAATGAAAAACTGTTTTTT. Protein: CASSEVPGHGGNEKLFF.

This chain's CDR3 is CASSQLTGQGNQPQHF. DNA of the CDR3: TGCGCCAGCAGCCAACTTACGGGACAGGGCAATCAGCCCCAGCATTTT. The rearrangement uses TRBV4-1 and TRBJ1-5; 8 bases are shared with TRBD1. This CDR3 is built from 16 residues. V lost 2 bases and J lost 2; bases outside the gene matches: 5. Germline CDR1 is MGHRA and CDR2 is YSYEKL.

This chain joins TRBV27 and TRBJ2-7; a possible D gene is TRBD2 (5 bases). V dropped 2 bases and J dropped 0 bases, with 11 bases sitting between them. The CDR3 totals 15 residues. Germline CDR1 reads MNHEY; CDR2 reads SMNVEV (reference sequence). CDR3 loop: CASSLVGEVSYEQYF. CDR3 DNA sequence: TGTGCCAGCAGTTTAGTCGGGGAAGTCTCCTACGAGCAGTACTTC.

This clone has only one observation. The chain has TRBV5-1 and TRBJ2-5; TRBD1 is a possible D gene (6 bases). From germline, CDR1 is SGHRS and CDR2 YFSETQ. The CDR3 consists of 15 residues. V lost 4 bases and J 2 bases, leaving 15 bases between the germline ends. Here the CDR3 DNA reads TGCGCCAGCAGCCCCCCCCAAGGGGGACAAGAGACCCAGTACTTC. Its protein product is CASSPPQGGQETQYF.

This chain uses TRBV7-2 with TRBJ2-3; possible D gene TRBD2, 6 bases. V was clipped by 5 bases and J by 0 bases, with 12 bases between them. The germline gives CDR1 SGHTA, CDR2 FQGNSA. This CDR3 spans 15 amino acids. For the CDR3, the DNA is TGTGCCAGCAGCGCCGGGGGAACTAGCACAGATACGCAGTATTTT. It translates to CASSAGGTSTDTQYF. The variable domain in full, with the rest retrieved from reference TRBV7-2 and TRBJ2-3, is GAGVSQSPSNKVTEKGKDVELRCDPISGHTALYWYRQSLGQGLEFLIYFQGNSAPDKSGLPSDRFSAERTGGSVSTLTIQRTQQEDSAVYLCASSAGGTSTDTQYFGPGTRLTVL.

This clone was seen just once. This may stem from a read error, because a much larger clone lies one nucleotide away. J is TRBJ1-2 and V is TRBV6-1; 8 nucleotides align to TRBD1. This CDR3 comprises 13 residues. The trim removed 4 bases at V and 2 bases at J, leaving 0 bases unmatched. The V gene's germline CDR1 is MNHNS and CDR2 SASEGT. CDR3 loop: CASSGQGNYGYTF. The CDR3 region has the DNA TGTGCCAGCAGTGGACAGGGGAACTATGGCTACACCTTC.